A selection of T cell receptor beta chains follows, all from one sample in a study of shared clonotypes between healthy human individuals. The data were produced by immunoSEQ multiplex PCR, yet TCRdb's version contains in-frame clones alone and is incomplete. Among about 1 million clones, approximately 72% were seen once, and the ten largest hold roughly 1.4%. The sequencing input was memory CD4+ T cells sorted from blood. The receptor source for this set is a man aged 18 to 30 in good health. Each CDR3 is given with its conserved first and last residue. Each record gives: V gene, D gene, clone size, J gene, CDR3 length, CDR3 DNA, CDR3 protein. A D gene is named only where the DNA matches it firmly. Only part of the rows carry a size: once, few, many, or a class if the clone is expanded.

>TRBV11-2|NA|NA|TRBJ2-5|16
TGTGCCAGCAGCTCACTCCGGGACAAAAAGCAAGAGACCCAGTACTTC
CASSSLRDKKQETQYF
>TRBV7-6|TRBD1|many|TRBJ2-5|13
TGTGCCAGCGCGACAGGGGGATGGGAGACCCAGTACTTC
CASATGGWETQYF
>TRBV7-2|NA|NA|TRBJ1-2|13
TGTGCCAGTTCTCCTGTATTGGGCTATGGCTACACCTTC
CASSPVLGYGYTF
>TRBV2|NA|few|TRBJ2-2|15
TGTGCCAGCAGTTCTAGCGAGGACGGTTCCGGGGAGCTGTTTTTT
CASSSSEDGSGELFF
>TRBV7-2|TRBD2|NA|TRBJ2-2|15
TGTGCCAGCAGCCTACTAGCGGGAAGCACCGGGGAGCTGTTTTTT
CASSLLAGSTGELFF
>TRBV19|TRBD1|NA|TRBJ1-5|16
TGTGCCAGTAGTATAGAACAGGGGACTGGCAATCAGCCCCAGCATTTT
CASSIEQGTGNQPQHF
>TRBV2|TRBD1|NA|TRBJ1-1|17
TGTGCCAGCAGGTCCGGGACAGGGAAAGGCGTAGACACTGAAGCTTTCTTT
CASRSGTGKGVDTEAFF
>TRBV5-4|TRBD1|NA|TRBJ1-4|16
TGTGCCAGCAGCCGGACAGGGGAAAGGGGGAATGAAAAACTGTTTTTT
CASSRTGERGNEKLFF
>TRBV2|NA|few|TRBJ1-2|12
TGTGCCAGCAAGGACAGCCCTATTGGCTACACCTTC
CASKDSPIGYTF
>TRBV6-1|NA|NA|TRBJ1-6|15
TGTGCCAGCAGTGAACGGGGGTGGAAAAATTCACCCCTCCACTTT
CASSERGWKNSPLHF
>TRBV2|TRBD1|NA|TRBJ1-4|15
TGTGCCAGCAGTGAATCGGGGACAGCTAATGAAAAACTGTTTTTT
CASSESGTANEKLFF
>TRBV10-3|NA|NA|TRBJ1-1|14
TGTGCCATCAGTGAGGGGGGACAGAACACTGAAGCTTTCTTT
CAISEGGQNTEAFF
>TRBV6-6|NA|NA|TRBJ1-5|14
TGTGCCAGCAGTTTCTCCGACCGAGGGCAGCCCCAGCATTTT
CASSFSDRGQPQHF
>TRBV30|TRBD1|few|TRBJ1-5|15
TGTGCCTGGAGTAGCAGGGGGCGCGGCAATCAGCCCCAGCATTTT
CAWSSRGRGNQPQHF
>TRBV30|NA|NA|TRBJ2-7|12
TGTGCCTCCGAGACGAGGGTCAACGAGCAGTACTTC
CASETRVNEQYF
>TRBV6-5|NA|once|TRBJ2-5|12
TGTGCCAGCAGTACATGGGGAGAGACCCAGTACTTC
CASSTWGETQYF
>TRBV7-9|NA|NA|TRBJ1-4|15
TGTGCCAGCAGCTCCGGACAGTCGAATAATGAAAAACTGTTTTTT
CASSSGQSNNEKLFF
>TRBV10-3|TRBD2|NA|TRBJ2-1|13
TGTGCCACCTCGGGACTAGCCGGCAATGAGCAGTTCTTC
CATSGLAGNEQFF
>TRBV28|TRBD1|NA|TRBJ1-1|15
TGTGCCAGCAGTTTACCCGGACAGGGCGGGACTGAAGCTTTCTTT
CASSLPGQGGTEAFF
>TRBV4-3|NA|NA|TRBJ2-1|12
TGCGCCAGCAGCCCCACCTACAATGAGCAGTTCTTC
CASSPTYNEQFF
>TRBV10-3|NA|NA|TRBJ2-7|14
TGTGCCATCAGTGTGTCTGGGACCGCCTACGAGCAGTACTTC
CAISVSGTAYEQYF
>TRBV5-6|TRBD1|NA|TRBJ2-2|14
TGTGCCAGCAGCGGTGACAGGGGGACCGGGGAGCTGTTTTTT
CASSGDRGTGELFF
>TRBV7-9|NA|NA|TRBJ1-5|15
TGTGCCAGCAGCTCCGGACGGGTTCAAGGAGAGCCCCAGCATTTT
CASSSGRVQGEPQHF
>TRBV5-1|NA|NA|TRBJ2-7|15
TGCGCCAGCAGCGTCGACATCGGAAGCTCCTACGAGCAGTACTTC
CASSVDIGSSYEQYF
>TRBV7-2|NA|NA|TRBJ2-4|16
TGTGCCAGCAGCCCACGACAGCTCCGAGACAAAAACATTCAGTACTTC
CASSPRQLRDKNIQYF
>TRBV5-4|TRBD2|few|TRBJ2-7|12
TGTGCCAGCGGTACTAGCGTCTACGAGCAGTACTTC
CASGTSVYEQYF
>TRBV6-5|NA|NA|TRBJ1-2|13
TGTGCCAGCAGTAAAGACAGCCGCTATGGCTACACCTTC
CASSKDSRYGYTF
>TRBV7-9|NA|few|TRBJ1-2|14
TGTGCCAGCAGCTTAGCGCTCCACAACTATGGCTACACCTTC
CASSLALHNYGYTF
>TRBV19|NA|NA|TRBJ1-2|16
TGTGCCAGTAGTCCGCCAGGGGCGGCAGCTAACTATGGCTACACCTTC
CASSPPGAAANYGYTF
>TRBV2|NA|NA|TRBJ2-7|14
TGTGCCAGCGGGAGGGACAGCTCCTCCTACGAGCAGTACTTC
CASGRDSSSYEQYF
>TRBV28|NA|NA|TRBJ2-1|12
TGTGCCAGCAGTTTAAGAGGGAATGAGCAGTTCTTC
CASSLRGNEQFF
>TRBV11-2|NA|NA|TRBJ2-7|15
TGTGCCAGCAGCTTATTCGGCGGATCCTCCTACGAGCAGTACTTC
CASSLFGGSSYEQYF
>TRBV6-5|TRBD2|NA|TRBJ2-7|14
TGTGCCGTTTTAGCGGGAGGGCCGTCCTACGAGCAGTACTTC
CAVLAGGPSYEQYF
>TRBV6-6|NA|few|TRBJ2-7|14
TGTGCCAGCAGTTACTCGACAGGCATCAAAGAGCAGTACTTC
CASSYSTGIKEQYF
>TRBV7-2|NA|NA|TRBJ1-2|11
TGTGCCAGCGGAGCTAACTATGGCTACACCTTC
CASGANYGYTF
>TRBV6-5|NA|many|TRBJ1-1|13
TGTGCCAGCAGTTACGGGAGGTACACTGAAGCTTTCTTT
CASSYGRYTEAFF
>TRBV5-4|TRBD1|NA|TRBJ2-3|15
TGTGCCAGCAGCAAATCGACAGGGAGCTCAGATACGCAGTATTTT
CASSKSTGSSDTQYF
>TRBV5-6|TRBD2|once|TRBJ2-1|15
TGTGCCAGCAGCTCACTAGCGGGCGAATACAATGAGCAGTTCTTC
CASSSLAGEYNEQFF